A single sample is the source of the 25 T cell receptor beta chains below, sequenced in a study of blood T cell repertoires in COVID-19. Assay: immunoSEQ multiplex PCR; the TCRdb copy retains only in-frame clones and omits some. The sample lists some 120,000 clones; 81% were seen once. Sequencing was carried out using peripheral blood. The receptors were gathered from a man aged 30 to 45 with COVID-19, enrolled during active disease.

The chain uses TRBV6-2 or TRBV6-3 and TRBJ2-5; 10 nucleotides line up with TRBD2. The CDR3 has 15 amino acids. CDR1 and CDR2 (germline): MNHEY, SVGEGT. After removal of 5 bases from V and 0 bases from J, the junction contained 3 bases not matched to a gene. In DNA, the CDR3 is TGTGCCAGCAGTGGGACTAGCGAGAACCAAGAGACCCAGTACTTC. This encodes CASSGTSENQETQYF.

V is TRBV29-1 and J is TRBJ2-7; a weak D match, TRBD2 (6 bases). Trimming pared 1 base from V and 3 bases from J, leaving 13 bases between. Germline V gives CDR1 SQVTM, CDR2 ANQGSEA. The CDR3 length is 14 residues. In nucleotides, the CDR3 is TGCAGCGTTGAAGTAGCAGGGAGGAACTACGAGCAGTACTTC. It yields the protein CSVEVAGRNYEQYF.

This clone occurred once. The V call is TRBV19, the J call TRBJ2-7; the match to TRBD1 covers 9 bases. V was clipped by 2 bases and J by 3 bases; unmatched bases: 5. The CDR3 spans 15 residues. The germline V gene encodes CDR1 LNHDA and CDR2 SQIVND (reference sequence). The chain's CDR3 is CASSITGQGNYEQYF. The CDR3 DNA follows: TGTGCCAGTAGTATAACCGGACAGGGGAACTACGAGCAGTACTTC.

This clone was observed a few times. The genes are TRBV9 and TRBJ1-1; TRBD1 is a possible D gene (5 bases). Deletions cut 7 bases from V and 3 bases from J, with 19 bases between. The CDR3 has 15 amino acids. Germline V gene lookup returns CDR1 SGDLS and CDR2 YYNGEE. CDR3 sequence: CASDGGRRSHTEAFF. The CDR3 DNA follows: TGTGCCAGCGACGGGGGTCGGCGGTCACACACTGAAGCTTTCTTT.

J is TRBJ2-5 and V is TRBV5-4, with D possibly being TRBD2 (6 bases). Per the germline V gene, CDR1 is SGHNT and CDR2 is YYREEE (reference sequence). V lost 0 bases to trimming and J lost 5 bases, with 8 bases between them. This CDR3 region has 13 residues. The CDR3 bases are TGTGCCAGCAGCTTGGTCGGGAGCGAGACCCAGTACTTC. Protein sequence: CASSLVGSETQYF.

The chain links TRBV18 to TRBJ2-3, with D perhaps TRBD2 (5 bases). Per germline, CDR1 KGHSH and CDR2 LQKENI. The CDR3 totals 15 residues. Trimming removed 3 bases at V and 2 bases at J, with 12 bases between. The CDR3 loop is CASSPAEGNTDTQYF. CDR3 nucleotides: TGTGCCAGCTCACCCGCAGAGGGAAACACAGATACGCAGTATTTT.

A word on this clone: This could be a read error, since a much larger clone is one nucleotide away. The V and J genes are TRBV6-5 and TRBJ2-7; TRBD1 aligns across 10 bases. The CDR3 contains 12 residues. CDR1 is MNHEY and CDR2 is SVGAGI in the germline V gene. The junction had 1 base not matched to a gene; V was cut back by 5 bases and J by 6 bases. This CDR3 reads CASSRTGGEQYF. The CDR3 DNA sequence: TGTGCCAGCAGTCGGACAGGGGGCGAGCAGTACTTC.

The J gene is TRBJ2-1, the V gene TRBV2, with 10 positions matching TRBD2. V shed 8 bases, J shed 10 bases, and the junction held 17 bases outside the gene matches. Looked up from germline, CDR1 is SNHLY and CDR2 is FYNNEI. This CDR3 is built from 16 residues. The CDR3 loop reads CASADLAGVQLGEQFF. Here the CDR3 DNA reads TGTGCCAGCGCTGACCTAGCGGGGGTTCAACTAGGGGAGCAGTTCTTC.

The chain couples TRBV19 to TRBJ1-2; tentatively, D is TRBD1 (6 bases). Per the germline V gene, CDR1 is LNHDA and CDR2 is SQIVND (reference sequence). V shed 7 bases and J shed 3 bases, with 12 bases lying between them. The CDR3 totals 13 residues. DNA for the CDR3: TGTGCCAGTACACAGGGACAAGACTATGGCTACACCTTC. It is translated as CASTQGQDYGYTF. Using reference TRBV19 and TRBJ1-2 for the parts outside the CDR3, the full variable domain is DGGITQSPKYLFRKEGQNVTLSCEQNLNHDAMYWYRQDPGQGLRLIYYSQIVNDFQKGDIAEGYSVSREKKESFPLTVTSAQKNPTAFYLCASTQGQDYGYTFGSGTRLTVV.

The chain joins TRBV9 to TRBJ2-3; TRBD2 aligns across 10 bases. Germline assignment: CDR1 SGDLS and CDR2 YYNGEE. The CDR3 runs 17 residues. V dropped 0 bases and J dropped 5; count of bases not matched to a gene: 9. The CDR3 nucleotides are TGTGCCAGCAGCGTAGGGCCCCTAGCGGGGGAGAAAGATACGCAGTATTTT. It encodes CASSVGPLAGEKDTQYF.

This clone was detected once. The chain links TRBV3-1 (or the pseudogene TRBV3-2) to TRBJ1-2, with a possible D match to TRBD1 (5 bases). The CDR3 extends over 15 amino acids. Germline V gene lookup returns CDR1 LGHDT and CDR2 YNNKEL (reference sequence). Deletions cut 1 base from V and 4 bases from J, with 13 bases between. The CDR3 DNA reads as TGTGCCAGCAGCCAAGGACAGTCCTTGCTCTATGGCTACACCTTC. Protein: CASSQGQSLLYGYTF.

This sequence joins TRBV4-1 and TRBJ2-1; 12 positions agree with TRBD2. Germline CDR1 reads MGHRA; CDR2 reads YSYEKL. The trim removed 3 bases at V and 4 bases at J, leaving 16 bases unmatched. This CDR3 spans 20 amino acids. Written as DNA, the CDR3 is TGCGCCAGCAGCCAGCACGAGGGTGCTAGCGGGGGGGCCGCTTACAATGAGCAGTTCTTC. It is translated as CASSQHEGASGGAAYNEQFF.

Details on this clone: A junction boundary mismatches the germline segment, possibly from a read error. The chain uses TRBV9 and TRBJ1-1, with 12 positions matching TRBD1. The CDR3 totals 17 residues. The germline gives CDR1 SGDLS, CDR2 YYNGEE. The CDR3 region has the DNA TGTGCCGGCAGCCCGCGAACCGGGACAGGGGGCGGGAGTGAAGCTTTCTTT. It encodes CAGSPRTGTGGGSEAFF.

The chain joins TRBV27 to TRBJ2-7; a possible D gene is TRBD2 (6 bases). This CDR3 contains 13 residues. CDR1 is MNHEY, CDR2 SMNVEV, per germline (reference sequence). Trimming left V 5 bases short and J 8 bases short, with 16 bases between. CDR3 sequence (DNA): TGTGCCAGCAGTGCGACTAGTATTTTCCAGCAGTACTTC. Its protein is CASSATSIFQQYF.

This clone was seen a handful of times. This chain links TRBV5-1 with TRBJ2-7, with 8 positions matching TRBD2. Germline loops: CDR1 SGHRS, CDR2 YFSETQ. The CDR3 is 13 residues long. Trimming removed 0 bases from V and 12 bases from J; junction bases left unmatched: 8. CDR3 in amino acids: CASSLEVSGTWYF. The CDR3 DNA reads TGCGCCAGCAGCTTGGAGGTTAGCGGGACGTGGTACTTC.

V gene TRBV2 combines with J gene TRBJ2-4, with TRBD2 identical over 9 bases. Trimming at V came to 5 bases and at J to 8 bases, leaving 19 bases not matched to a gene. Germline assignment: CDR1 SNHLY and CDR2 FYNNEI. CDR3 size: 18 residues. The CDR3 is CASSPRLTSGTPKDIQYF. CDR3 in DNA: TGTGCCAGCAGTCCTCGCCTGACTAGCGGCACTCCCAAGGACATTCAGTACTTC.

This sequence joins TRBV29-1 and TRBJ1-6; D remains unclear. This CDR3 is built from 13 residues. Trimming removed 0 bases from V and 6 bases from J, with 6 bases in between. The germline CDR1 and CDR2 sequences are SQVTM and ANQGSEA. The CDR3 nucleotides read TGCAGCGTTGAAGAGGCCCTTAATTCACCCCTCCACTTT. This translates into CSVEEALNSPLHF.

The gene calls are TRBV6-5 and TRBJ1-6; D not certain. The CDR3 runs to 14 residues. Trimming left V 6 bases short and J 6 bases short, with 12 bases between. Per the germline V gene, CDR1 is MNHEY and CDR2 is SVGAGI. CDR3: CASRVEGGNSPLHF. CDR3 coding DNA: TGTGCCAGCAGGGTGGAGGGTGGTAATTCACCCCTCCACTTT.

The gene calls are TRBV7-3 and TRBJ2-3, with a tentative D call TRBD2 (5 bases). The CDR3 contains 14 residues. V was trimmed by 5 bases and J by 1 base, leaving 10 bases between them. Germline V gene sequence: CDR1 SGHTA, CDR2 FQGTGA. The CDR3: CASSNRGGTDTQYF. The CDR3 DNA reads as TGTGCCAGCAGCAATCGGGGTGGCACAGATACGCAGTATTTT. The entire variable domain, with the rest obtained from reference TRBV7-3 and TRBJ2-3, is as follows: GAGVSQTPSNKVTEKGKYVELRCDPISGHTALYWYRQSLGQGPEFLIYFQGTGAADDSGLPNDRFFAVRPEGSVSTLKIQRTERGDSAVYLCASSNRGGTDTQYFGPGTRLTVL.

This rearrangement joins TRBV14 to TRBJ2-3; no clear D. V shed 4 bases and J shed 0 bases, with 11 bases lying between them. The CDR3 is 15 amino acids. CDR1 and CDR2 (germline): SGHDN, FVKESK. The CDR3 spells CASSPYSTSTDTQYF. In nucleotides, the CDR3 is TGTGCCAGCAGCCCCTACAGTACTAGCACAGATACGCAGTATTTT.

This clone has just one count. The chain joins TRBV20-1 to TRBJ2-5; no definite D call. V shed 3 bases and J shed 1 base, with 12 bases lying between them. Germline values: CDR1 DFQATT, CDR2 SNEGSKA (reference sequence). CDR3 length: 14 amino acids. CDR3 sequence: CSASLGAIQETQYF. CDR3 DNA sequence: TGCAGTGCTAGTCTTGGTGCTATCCAAGAGACCCAGTACTTC.

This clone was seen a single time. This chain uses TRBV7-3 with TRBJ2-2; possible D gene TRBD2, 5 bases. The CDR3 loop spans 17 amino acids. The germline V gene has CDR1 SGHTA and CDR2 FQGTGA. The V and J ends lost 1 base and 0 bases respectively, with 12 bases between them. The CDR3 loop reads CASSLSSARANTGELFF. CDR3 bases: TGTGCCAGCAGCTTAAGTAGCGCTCGCGCGAACACCGGGGAGCTGTTTTTT. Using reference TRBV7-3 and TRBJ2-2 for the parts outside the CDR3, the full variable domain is GAGVSQTPSNKVTEKGKYVELRCDPISGHTALYWYRQSLGQGPEFLIYFQGTGAADDSGLPNDRFFAVRPEGSVSTLKIQRTERGDSAVYLCASSLSSARANTGELFFGEGSRLTVL.

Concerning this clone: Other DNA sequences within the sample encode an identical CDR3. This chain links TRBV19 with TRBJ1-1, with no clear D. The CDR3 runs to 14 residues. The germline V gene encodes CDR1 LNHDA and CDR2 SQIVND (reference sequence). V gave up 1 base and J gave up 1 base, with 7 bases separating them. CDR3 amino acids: CASSIAHRNTEAFF. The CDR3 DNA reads TGTGCCAGTAGTATAGCACACAGGAACACTGAAGCTTTCTTT.

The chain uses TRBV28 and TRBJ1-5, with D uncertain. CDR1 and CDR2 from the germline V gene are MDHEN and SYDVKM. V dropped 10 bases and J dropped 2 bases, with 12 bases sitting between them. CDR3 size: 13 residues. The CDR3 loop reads CATREVGNQPQHF. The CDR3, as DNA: TGTGCCACCCGGGAGGTTGGCAATCAGCCCCAGCATTTT. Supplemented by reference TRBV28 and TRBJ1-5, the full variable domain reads DVKVTQSSRYLVKRTGEKVFLECVQDMDHENMFWYRQDPGLGLRLIYFSYDVKMKEKGDIPEGYSVSREKKERFSLILESASTNQTSMYLCATREVGNQPQHFGDGTRLSIL.

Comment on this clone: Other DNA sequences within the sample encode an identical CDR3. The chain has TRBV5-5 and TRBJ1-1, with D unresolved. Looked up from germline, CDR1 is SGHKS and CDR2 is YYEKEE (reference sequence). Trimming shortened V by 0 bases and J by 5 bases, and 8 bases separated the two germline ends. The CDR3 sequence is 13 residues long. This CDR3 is CASSLGGGTEAFF. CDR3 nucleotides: TGTGCCAGCAGCTTGGGGGGAGGGACTGAAGCTTTCTTT.